These T cell receptor beta chains were read from a single sample in a study of blood T cell repertoires in COVID-19. Assay used: immunoSEQ multiplex PCR; TCRdb lists only in-frame clones, some missing. The data show about 210,000 clones, 70% to 85% seen once. Sequencing was performed on peripheral blood. The receptors derive from a woman aged 80 or over with COVID-19, enrolled during active disease. Each CDR3 is given with its conserved first and last residue. The D gene is left open where the match is weak. A clone size is listed for some rows: how often the clone was seen (once, few, many), or a class if it is expanded.

cdr3_aa | cdr3_nt | clone_size | d_call | j_call | v_call
CASGQRGGYEQYF | TGTGCCAGCGGGCAGCGGGGGGGCTACGAGCAGTACTTC | NA | TRBD2 | TRBJ2-7 | TRBV2
CASSLTEASETQYF | TGCGCCAGCAGCCTGACAGAGGCCTCGGAGACCCAGTACTTC | NA | NA | TRBJ2-5 | TRBV4-1
CATSGRGLDEQYF | TGTGCCACCAGCGGGCGGGGGTTGGACGAGCAGTACTTC | NA | TRBD2 | TRBJ2-7 | TRBV15
CASSQDRRGPTTEAFF | TGTGCCAGCAGCCAAGATCGCAGGGGCCCCACCACTGAAGCTTTCTTT | NA | NA | TRBJ1-1 | TRBV14
CAISESGGQGNTEAFF | TGTGCCATCAGTGAGTCGGGGGGACAGGGTAACACTGAAGCTTTCTTT | NA | TRBD1 | TRBJ1-1 | TRBV10-3
CASSLKGTSKETQYF | TGTGCCAGCAGCCTGAAGGGGACTAGCAAAGAGACCCAGTACTTC | NA | TRBD2 | TRBJ2-5 | TRBV3-1/TRBV3-2
CATALTGGDQPQHF | TGTGCCACAGCCCTTACAGGGGGCGATCAGCCCCAGCATTTT | NA | TRBD1 | TRBJ1-5 | TRBV6-5
CASSLAVYATDTQYF | TGTGCCAGCAGCTTGGCCGTTTACGCGACAGATACGCAGTATTTT | NA | NA | TRBJ2-3 | TRBV5-4
CATSPTSGQGSIFSYNEQFF | TGTGCCACCAGCCCAACATCGGGACAGGGCTCTATCTTCTCCTACAATGAGCAGTTCTTC | NA | TRBD1 | TRBJ2-1 | TRBV24-1
CASSVSTGGETQYF | TGTGCCAGCAGCGTTTCGACAGGGGGCGAGACCCAGTACTTC | NA | TRBD1 | TRBJ2-5 | TRBV9
CASSSLPGQAGNTIYF | TGCGCCAGCAGCTCCCTTCCGGGACAAGCAGGAAACACCATATATTTT | once | NA | TRBJ1-3 | TRBV5-1
CASSLSTGSYNEQFF | TGTGCCAGCTCACTAAGCACAGGCTCCTACAATGAGCAGTTCTTC | NA | NA | TRBJ2-1 | TRBV18
CASSSLDWYNEQFF | TGCGCCAGCAGCTCGCTGGACTGGTACAATGAGCAGTTCTTC | once | NA | TRBJ2-1 | TRBV5-1
CATSEGGNTGELFF | TGTGCCACCAGTGAAGGGGGGAACACCGGGGAGCTGTTTTTT | NA | NA | TRBJ2-2 | TRBV24-1
CASSSYRGPQHF | TGTGCCAGCAGCTCCTACAGGGGTCCCCAGCATTTT | NA | TRBD1 | TRBJ1-5 | TRBV9
CASSDPRDKSNQPQHF | TGTGCCAGCAGTGACCCCAGGGACAAGAGCAATCAGCCCCAGCATTTT | NA | NA | TRBJ1-5 | TRBV2
CASSHPPRQVRPGNTIYF | TGTGCCAGCAGCCATCCCCCCAGACAGGTACGACCTGGAAACACCATATATTTT | NA | NA | TRBJ1-3 | TRBV14
CASSQQTGTGFLNTEAFF | TGTGCCAGCAGTCAGCAGACCGGGACAGGGTTCCTGAACACTGAAGCTTTCTTT | once | TRBD1 | TRBJ1-1 | TRBV4-2
CASSFPGRNQETQYF | TGTGCCAGCAGTTTCCCAGGAAGAAACCAAGAGACCCAGTACTTC | few | NA | TRBJ2-5 | TRBV28
CASSQGTSGRIDTQYF | TGTGCCAGCAGCCAAGGGACTAGCGGGAGAATCGATACGCAGTATTTT | NA | TRBD2 | TRBJ2-3 | TRBV3-1/TRBV3-2
CASSLGGGRETQYF | TGTGCCAGCAGTTTGGGAGGAGGTAGAGAGACCCAGTACTTC | NA | NA | TRBJ2-5 | TRBV27
CAISADRGATAEAFF | TGTGCCATCAGTGCGGACAGGGGTGCCACGGCTGAAGCTTTCTTT | NA | TRBD1 | TRBJ1-1 | TRBV10-3
CASSMAGYGREQFF | TGTGCCAGTAGTATGGCGGGGTATGGCCGAGAGCAGTTCTTC | NA | NA | TRBJ2-1 | TRBV19
CASRSQGDEKLFF | TGTGCCAGCAGGTCACAGGGTGATGAAAAACTGTTTTTT | NA | NA | TRBJ1-4 | TRBV2
CASSLRTGQETQYF | TGTGCCAGCAGCTTACGTACAGGGCAAGAGACCCAGTACTTC | NA | NA | TRBJ2-5 | TRBV5-5
CASSQEGALGGGYTF | TGTGCCAGCAGCCAAGAGGGCGCCCTCGGGGGTGGCTACACCTTC | NA | NA | TRBJ1-2 | TRBV3-1/TRBV3-2
CASSLPPLPEAFF | TGCGCCAGCAGCCTTCCCCCCCTCCCTGAAGCTTTCTTT | NA | NA | TRBJ1-1 | TRBV5-1
CASSLGSGAGEETQYF | TGCGCCAGCAGCTTGGGAAGCGGGGCAGGGGAGGAGACCCAGTACTTC | NA | NA | TRBJ2-5 | TRBV5-1
CASSPDRANTEAFF | TGTGCCAGCAGCCCGGACAGGGCCAACACTGAAGCTTTCTTT | NA | TRBD1 | TRBJ1-1 | TRBV5-4
CASSTSLAASTDTQYF | TGTGCCAGCAGCACCAGCCTAGCGGCAAGCACAGATACGCAGTATTTT | NA | TRBD2 | TRBJ2-3 | TRBV9
CARNRVGYGYTF | TGTGCCAGAAACAGGGTAGGCTATGGCTACACCTTC | NA | NA | TRBJ1-2 | TRBV21-1
CASRFRGQETQYF | TGTGCCAGCAGGTTCAGGGGGCAAGAGACCCAGTACTTC | NA | TRBD1 | TRBJ2-5 | TRBV6-5
CASSLSGGASYVRQYF | TGTGCCAGCAGCTTAAGCGGAGGAGCGTCTTATGTCAGGCAGTACTTC | NA | NA | TRBJ2-7 | TRBV7-2
CASSPSWAEAYEQYF | TGTGCCAGCAGCCCGTCTTGGGCGGAGGCTTACGAGCAGTACTTC | NA | NA | TRBJ2-7 | TRBV2
CASSRLGGDITDTQYF | TGCGCCAGCAGTCGACTTGGCGGAGATATCACAGATACGCAGTATTTT | NA | NA | TRBJ2-3 | TRBV5-1
CASYSGAYNEQFF | TGCGCCAGCTATAGCGGGGCCTACAATGAGCAGTTCTTC | once | TRBD2 | TRBJ2-1 | TRBV10-1
CASRLPGQGANEQYF | TGTGCCAGCAGATTGCCCGGACAGGGGGCCAACGAGCAGTACTTC | NA | TRBD1 | TRBJ2-7 | TRBV28
CASSFTGSYEQYF | TGCGCCAGCAGCTTCACAGGCTCCTACGAGCAGTACTTC | NA | NA | TRBJ2-7 | TRBV5-1
CASSLPGSYEQYF | TGTGCCAGCAGCTTACCGGGCTCCTACGAGCAGTACTTC | NA | NA | TRBJ2-7 | TRBV9
CASSDVGRGNTEAFF | TGTGCCAGCAGTGATGTTGGCAGAGGGAACACTGAAGCTTTCTTT | NA | NA | TRBJ1-1 | TRBV6-1
CASAGTSGSGEQFF | TGTGCCAGCGCAGGGACTAGCGGGAGTGGAGAGCAGTTCTTC | NA | TRBD2 | TRBJ2-1 | TRBV2
CASGRFNYGYTF | TGTGCCAGTGGTCGGTTTAACTATGGCTACACCTTC | NA | NA | TRBJ1-2 | TRBV19
CASSPRPQAYGYTF | TGTGCCAGCTCACCTCGGCCACAGGCCTATGGCTACACCTTC | NA | NA | TRBJ1-2 | TRBV18